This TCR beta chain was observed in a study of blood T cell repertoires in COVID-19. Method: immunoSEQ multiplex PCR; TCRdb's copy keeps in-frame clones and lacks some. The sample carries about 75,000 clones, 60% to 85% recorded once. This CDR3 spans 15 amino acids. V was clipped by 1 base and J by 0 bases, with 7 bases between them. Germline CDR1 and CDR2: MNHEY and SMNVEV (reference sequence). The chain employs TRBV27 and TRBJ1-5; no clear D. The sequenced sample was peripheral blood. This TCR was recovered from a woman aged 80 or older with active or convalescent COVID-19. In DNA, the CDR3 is TGTGCCAGCAGTTTATTCAGGTATAGCAATCAGCCCCAGCATTTT. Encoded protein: CASSLFRYSNQPQHF.